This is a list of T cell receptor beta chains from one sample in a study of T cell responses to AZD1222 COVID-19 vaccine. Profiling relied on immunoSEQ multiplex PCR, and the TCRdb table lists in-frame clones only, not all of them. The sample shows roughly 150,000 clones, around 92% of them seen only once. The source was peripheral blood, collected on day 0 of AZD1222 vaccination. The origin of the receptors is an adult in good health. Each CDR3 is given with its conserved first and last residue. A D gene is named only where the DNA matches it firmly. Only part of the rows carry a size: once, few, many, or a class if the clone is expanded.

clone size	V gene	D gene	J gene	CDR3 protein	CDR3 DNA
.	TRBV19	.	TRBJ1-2	CASSIGEDYGYTF	TGTGCCAGTAGTATAGGGGAAGACTATGGCTACACCTTC
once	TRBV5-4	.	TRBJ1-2	CASSLANGDGYTF	TGTGCCAGCAGTTTGGCTAATGGGGATGGCTACACCTTC
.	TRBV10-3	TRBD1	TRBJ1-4	CATFSGTANEKLFF	TGTGCCACTTTCTCCGGGACAGCAAATGAAAAACTGTTTTTT
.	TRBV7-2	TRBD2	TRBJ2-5	CASSLRLAGQETQYF	TGTGCCAGCAGCTTAAGACTAGCGGGCCAAGAGACCCAGTACTTC
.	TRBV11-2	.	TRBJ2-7	CASSTPLRGNYEQYF	TGTGCCAGCAGCACTCCCCTCCGGGGCAACTACGAGCAGTACTTC
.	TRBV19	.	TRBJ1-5	CASSTGGMGNQPQHF	TGTGCCAGTAGTACGGGGGGAATGGGCAATCAGCCCCAGCATTTT
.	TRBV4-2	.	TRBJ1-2	CASSQERADYGYTF	TGTGCCAGCAGCCAAGAAAGGGCAGACTATGGCTACACCTTC
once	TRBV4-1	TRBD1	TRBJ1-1	CASSISGQGASEAFF	TGCGCCAGCAGCATCTCAGGACAGGGGGCTTCTGAAGCTTTCTTT
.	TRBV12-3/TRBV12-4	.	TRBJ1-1	CASSFSGGTEAFF	TGTGCCAGCAGTTTTAGCGGGGGCACTGAAGCTTTCTTT
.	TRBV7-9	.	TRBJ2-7	CASSPDHEQYF	TGTGCCAGCAGCCCCGACCACGAGCAGTACTTC
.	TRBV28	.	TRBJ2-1	CASIEGTSNEQFF	TGTGCCAGCATAGAAGGGACGAGCAATGAGCAGTTCTTC
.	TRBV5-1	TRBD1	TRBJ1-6	CASSLVTGGNSPLHF	TGCGCCAGCAGCTTGGTGACAGGGGGTAATTCACCCCTCCACTTT
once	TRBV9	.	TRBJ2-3	CASSVAAGIVTDTQYF	TGTGCCAGCAGCGTAGCTGCCGGGATTGTCACAGATACGCAGTATTTT
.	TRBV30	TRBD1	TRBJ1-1	CAWILLTGFTEAFF	TGTGCCTGGATCCTGTTGACAGGGTTCACTGAAGCTTTCTTT
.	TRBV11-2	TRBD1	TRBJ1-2	CASSFTGEANYGYTF	TGTGCCAGCAGCTTTACAGGGGAGGCTAACTATGGCTACACCTTC
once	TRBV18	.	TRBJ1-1	CASSPRQLGMNTEAFF	TGTGCCAGCTCACCACGGCAGCTTGGCATGAACACTGAAGCTTTCTTT
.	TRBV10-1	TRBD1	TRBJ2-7	CASRGQGASVEQYF	TGCGCCAGCAGGGGACAGGGGGCGTCTGTCGAGCAGTACTTC
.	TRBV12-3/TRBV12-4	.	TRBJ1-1	CASSFDRAFF	TGTGCCAGCAGTTTTGACAGAGCTTTCTTT
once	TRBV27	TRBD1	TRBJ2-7	CASSLSYRGTYSYEQYF	TGTGCCAGCAGTTTATCCTACAGGGGGACTTACTCCTACGAGCAGTACTTC
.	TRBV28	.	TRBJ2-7	CASSPPLGYEQYF	TGTGCCAGCAGCCCCCCCCTGGGGTACGAGCAGTACTTC
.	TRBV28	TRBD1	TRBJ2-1	CASRRTGGSYNEQFF	TGTGCCAGCAGGAGGACAGGGGGCTCCTACAATGAGCAGTTCTTC
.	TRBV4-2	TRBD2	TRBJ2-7	CASSREITSGNSYEQYF	TGTGCCAGCAGCCGAGAGATTACTAGCGGCAATTCCTACGAGCAGTACTTC
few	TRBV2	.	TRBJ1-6	CASSEGPSHNSPLHF	TGTGCCAGCAGTGAAGGGCCGAGCCATAATTCACCCCTCCACTTT
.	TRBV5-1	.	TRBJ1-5	CASSLGGYSNQPQHF	TGCGCCAGCAGCTTGGGGGGGTATAGCAATCAGCCCCAGCATTTT
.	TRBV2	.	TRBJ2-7	CASRASGSEQYF	TGTGCCAGCAGAGCCTCCGGGTCCGAGCAGTACTTC
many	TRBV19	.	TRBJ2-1	CASSSVEVSYNEQFF	TGTGCCAGTAGTTCAGTGGAGGTTTCCTACAATGAGCAGTTCTTC
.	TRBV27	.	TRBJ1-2	CASSLRGRANYGYTF	TGTGCCAGCAGTTTAAGAGGGAGGGCTAACTATGGCTACACCTTC
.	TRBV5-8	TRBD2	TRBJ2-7	CASSFRSGLAGPLRLYEQYF	TGTGCCAGCAGCTTTCGGTCTGGTCTAGCGGGACCTCTAAGGCTCTACGAGCAGTACTTC
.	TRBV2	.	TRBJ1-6	CASRIRGSNSPLHF	TGTGCCAGCAGAATCAGGGGAAGTAATTCACCCCTCCACTTT
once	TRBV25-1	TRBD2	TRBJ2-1	CASSRDYYNEQFF	TGTGCCAGCAGTCGGGACTACTACAATGAGCAGTTCTTC
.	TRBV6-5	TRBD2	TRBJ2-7	CASSYSGGSFYEQYF	TGTGCCAGCAGTTACTCGGGCGGGAGCTTCTACGAGCAGTACTTC
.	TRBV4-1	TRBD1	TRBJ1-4	CASSRTGGTTNEKLFF	TGCGCCAGCAGCCGTACAGGGGGAACAACTAATGAAAAACTGTTTTTT
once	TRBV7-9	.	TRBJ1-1	CASSLVVVGNTEAFF	TGTGCCAGCAGCTTAGTAGTGGTAGGGAACACTGAAGCTTTCTTT
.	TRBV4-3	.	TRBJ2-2	CASSQGGTVSGELFF	TGCGCCAGCAGCCAAGGAGGGACTGTTTCCGGGGAGCTGTTTTTT
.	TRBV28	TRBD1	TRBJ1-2	CASSDDRAGYTF	TGTGCCAGCAGTGATGACAGGGCAGGCTACACCTTC
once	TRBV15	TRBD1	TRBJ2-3	CATSIGTDTDTQYF	TGTGCCACCAGCATCGGGACAGACACAGATACGCAGTATTTT
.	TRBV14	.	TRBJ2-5	CASSRSPFGGEETQYF	TGTGCCAGCAGCCGCTCGCCTTTCGGGGGAGAAGAGACCCAGTACTTC
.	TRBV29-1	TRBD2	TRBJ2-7	CSVRSGRASRNEQYF	TGCAGCGTTCGGAGCGGGAGGGCCAGTAGGAACGAGCAGTACTTC
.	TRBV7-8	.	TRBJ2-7	CASSPAVYEQYF	TGTGCCAGCAGCCCCGCCGTCTACGAGCAGTACTTC
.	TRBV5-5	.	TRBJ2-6	CASTNGIYSSGANVLTF	TGTGCCAGCACCAACGGGATTTATAGCTCTGGGGCCAACGTCCTGACTTTC
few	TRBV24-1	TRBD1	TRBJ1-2	CATRGTGNNGYTF	TGTGCCACCAGAGGGACAGGGAATAATGGCTACACCTTC
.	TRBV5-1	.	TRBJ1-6	CASSLWGDPGRNSPLHF	TGCGCCAGCAGCTTGTGGGGGGACCCCGGTCGTAATTCACCCCTCCACTTT
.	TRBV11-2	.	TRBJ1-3	CASSPQAVGNTIYF	TGTGCCAGCAGCCCCCAGGCGGTGGGAAACACCATATATTTT
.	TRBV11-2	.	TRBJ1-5	CASSLDGRQPQHF	TGTGCCAGCAGCTTAGACGGCCGTCAGCCCCAGCATTTT
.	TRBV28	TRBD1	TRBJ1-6	CASKGAAGGTNTNSPLHF	TGTGCCAGCAAAGGGGCCGCAGGGGGTACTAACACGAATTCACCCCTCCACTTT
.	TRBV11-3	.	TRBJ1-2	CASSLGPSEGSNYGYTF	TGTGCCAGCAGCTTAGGACCCTCTGAGGGGTCTAACTATGGCTACACCTTC
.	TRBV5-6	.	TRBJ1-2	CASSDLGGYTF	TGTGCCAGCAGCGACCTCGGGGGCTACACCTTC
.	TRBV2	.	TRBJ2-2	CASRPGVGGNTGELFF	TGTGCCAGCAGACCAGGGGTCGGGGGGAACACCGGGGAGCTGTTTTTT
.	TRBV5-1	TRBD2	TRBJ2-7	CASSTGTSASPGLYEQYF	TGCGCCAGCAGTACCGGGACTAGTGCATCTCCGGGACTCTACGAGCAGTACTTC
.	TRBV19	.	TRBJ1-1	CASTLWGGDTEAFF	TGTGCCAGTACCCTATGGGGGGGGGACACTGAAGCTTTCTTT
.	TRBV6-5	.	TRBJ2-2	CASRARGDTGELFF	TGTGCCAGCAGGGCAAGGGGGGACACCGGGGAGCTGTTTTTT
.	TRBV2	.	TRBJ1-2	CASSAMLGKKAGGYTF	TGTGCCAGCAGTGCTATGCTCGGCAAAAAGGCAGGAGGCTACACCTTC
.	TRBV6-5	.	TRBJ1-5	CASSNTGSYNQPQHF	TGTGCCAGCAGTAACACAGGGAGCTACAATCAGCCCCAGCATTTT
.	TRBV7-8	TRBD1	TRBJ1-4	CASSKTQGAVINEKLFF	TGTGCCAGCAGCAAAACACAGGGGGCGGTAATTAATGAAAAACTGTTTTTT